Each of the 4 T cell receptor beta chains below was sequenced from the same sample in a study of blood T cell repertoires in COVID-19. Assay used: immunoSEQ multiplex PCR; TCRdb lists only in-frame clones, some missing. The sample holds around 60,000 clones, over 70% seen once. The sample was peripheral blood. Source of these receptors: a woman between 50 and 59 years old with active or convalescent COVID-19.

This chain links TRBV2 with TRBJ2-7, with 10 bases that match TRBD1. CDR1 and CDR2 (germline): SNHLY, FYNNEI. CDR3 length: 19 amino acids. J gave up 0 bases and V 4 bases, and 15 bases lay outside the gene matches. Written as DNA, the CDR3 is TGTGCCAGCAGTGCCCCCCCGGGGACAGGGGAAAAAAGCTCCTACGAGCAGTACTTC. Protein sequence: CASSAPPGTGEKSSYEQYF.

V and J are TRBV5-6 and TRBJ2-7; 8 positions match TRBD1. Looked up from germline, CDR1 is SGHDT and CDR2 is YYEEEE. The CDR3 sequence is 15 residues long. V gave up 0 bases and J gave up 5 bases; unmatched junction bases: 7. In DNA, the CDR3 is TGTGCCAGCAGCTTGGGGACAGGGACTTTCGACGAGCAGTACTTC. This gives the protein CASSLGTGTFDEQYF.

This clone was seen only once. The chain carries TRBV5-8 and TRBJ2-7; no definite D call. Germline V lookup: CDR1 SGHTS, CDR2 YDEGEE. The CDR3 extends over 11 amino acids. V shed 1 base and J shed 6 bases, with 5 bases lying between them. The CDR3 reads CASSLSGEQYF. CDR3 DNA sequence: TGTGCCAGCAGCTTGTCAGGCGAGCAGTACTTC. The variable domain in full, completed from reference TRBV5-8 and TRBJ2-7, reads EAGVTQSPTHLIKTRGQQATLRCSPISGHTSVYWYQQALGLGLQFLLWYDEGEERNRGNFPPRFSGRQFPNYSSELNVNALELEDSALYLCASSLSGEQYFGPGTRLTVT.

By share of the sample, this clone is medium-sized. V usage is TRBV3-1 (or the pseudogene TRBV3-2) and J usage is TRBJ2-1; weak D call: TRBD2 (6 bases). This CDR3 contains 18 residues. Germline V gene data show CDR1 as LGHDT and CDR2 as YNNKEL (reference sequence). V lost 3 bases and J 2 bases, leaving 20 bases between the germline ends. DNA of the CDR3: TGTGCCAGCAGCCAGAGCAACCCGGCTAGCGCACCCTACAATGAGCAGTTCTTC. Amino acid sequence: CASSQSNPASAPYNEQFF.